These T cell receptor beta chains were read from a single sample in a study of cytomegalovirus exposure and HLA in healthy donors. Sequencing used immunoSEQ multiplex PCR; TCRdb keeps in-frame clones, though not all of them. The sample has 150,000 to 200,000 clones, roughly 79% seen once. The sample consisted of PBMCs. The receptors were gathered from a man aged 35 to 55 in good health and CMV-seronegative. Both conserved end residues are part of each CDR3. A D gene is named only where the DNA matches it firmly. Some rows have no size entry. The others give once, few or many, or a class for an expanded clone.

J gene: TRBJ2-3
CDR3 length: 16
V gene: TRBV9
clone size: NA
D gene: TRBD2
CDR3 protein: CASSVGLAGGTDTQYF
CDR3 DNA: TGTGCCAGCAGCGTCGGACTAGCGGGAGGCACAGATACGCAGTATTTT

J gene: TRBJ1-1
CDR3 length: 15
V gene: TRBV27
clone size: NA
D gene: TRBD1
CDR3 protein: CASSSLRGMNTEAFF
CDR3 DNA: TGTGCCAGCAGTTCCCTCAGGGGGATGAACACTGAAGCTTTCTTT

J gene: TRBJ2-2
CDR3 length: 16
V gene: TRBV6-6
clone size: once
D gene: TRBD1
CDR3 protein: CASQDPTGANTGELFF
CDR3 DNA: TGTGCCAGCCAAGACCCGACAGGGGCGAACACCGGGGAGCTGTTTTTT

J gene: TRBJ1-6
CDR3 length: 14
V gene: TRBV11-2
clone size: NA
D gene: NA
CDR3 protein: CASSVQGPDSPLHF
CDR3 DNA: TGTGCCAGCAGCGTACAGGGACCGGATTCACCCCTCCACTTT

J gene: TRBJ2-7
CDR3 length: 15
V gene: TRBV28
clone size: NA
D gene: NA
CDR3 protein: CASSSRGEGQHEQYF
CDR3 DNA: TGTGCCAGCAGTTCGAGGGGGGAGGGCCAACACGAGCAGTACTTC

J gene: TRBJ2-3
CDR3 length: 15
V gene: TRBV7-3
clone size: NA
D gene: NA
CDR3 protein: CASSPSSGLTDTQYF
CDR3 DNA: TGTGCCAGCAGCCCTTCAAGCGGGCTCACAGATACGCAGTATTTT

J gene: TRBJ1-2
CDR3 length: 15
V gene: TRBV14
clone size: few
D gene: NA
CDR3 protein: CASSQGWGGAYGYTF
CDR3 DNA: TGTGCCAGCAGCCAAGGCTGGGGAGGGGCTTATGGCTACACCTTC

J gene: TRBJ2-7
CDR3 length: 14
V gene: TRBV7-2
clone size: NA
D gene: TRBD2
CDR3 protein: CASSYREGEYEQYF
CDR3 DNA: TGTGCCAGCAGCTACCGGGAGGGGGAATACGAGCAGTACTTC

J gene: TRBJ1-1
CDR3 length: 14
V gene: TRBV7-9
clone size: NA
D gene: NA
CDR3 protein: CSSSPVGAGTEAFF
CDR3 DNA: TGTTCCAGCAGCCCCGTGGGGGCTGGGACTGAAGCTTTCTTT

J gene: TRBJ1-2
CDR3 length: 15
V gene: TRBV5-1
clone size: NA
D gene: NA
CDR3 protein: CASSPDLAGGSGYTF
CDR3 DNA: TGCGCCAGCAGCCCGGACTTGGCGGGGGGAAGTGGCTACACCTTC

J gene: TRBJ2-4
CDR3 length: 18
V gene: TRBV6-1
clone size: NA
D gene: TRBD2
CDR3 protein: CASSEAPPTSGRENIQYF
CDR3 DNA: TGTGCCAGCAGTGAAGCGCCCCCGACTAGCGGGAGGGAGAACATTCAGTACTTC

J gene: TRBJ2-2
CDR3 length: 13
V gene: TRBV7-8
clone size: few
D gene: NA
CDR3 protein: CASSLRFTGELFF
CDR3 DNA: TGTGCCAGCAGCTTACGGTTCACCGGGGAGCTGTTTTTT

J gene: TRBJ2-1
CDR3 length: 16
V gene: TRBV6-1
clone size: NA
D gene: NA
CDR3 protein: CASSVAGTSGWNEQFF
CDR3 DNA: TGTGCCAGCAGTGTTGCCGGGACTTCGGGGTGGAATGAGCAGTTCTTC

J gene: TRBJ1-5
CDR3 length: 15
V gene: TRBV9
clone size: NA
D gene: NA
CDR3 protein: CASSVGQGDNQPQHF
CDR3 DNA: TGTGCCAGCAGCGTAGGGCAGGGTGACAATCAGCCCCAGCATTTT

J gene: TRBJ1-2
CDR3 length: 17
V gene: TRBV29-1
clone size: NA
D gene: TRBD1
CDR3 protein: CSVEDPGSRGLDYGYTF
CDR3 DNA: TGCAGCGTTGAAGACCCGGGTAGCAGGGGGCTTGACTATGGCTACACCTTC

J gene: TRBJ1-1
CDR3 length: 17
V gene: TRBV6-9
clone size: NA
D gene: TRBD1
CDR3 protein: CASSYQIAGTVNTEAFF
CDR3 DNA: TGTGCCAGCAGTTACCAGATAGCCGGGACAGTGAACACTGAAGCTTTCTTT

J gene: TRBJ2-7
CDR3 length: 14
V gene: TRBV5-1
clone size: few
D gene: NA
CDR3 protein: CASSAAGINYEQYF
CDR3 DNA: TGCGCCAGCAGCGCCGCCGGGATTAACTACGAGCAGTACTTC

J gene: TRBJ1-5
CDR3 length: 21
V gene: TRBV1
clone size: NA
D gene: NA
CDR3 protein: CTSSQAQAGTVCAVAHQPQHF
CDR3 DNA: TGCACCAGCAGCCAAGCCCAGGCAGGGACAGTTTGCGCCGTTGCCCATCAGCCCCAGCATTTT

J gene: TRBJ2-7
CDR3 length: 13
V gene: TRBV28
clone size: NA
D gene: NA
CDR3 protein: CASSLQEANEQYF
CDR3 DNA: TGTGCCAGCAGTTTACAGGAGGCCAACGAGCAGTACTTC

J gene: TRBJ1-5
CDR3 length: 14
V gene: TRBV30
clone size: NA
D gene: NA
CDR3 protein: CAWVSVQINQPQHF
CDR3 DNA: TGTGCCTGGGTTTCGGTACAGATCAATCAGCCCCAGCATTTT

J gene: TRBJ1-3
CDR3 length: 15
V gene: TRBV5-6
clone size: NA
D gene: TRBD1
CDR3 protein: CASSLVGGRGNTIYF
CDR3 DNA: TGTGCCAGCAGCTTGGTAGGGGGCCGTGGAAACACCATATATTTT

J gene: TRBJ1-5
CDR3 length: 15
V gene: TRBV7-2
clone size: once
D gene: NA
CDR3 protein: CASSLVARSNQPQHF
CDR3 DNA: TGTGCCAGCAGCTTAGTGGCCCGTAGCAATCAGCCCCAGCATTTT

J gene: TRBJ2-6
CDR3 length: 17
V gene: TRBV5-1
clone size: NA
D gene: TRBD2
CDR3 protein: CASSLLAAPSGANVLTF
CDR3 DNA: TGCGCCAGCAGCTTACTAGCGGCTCCCTCTGGGGCCAACGTCCTGACTTTC

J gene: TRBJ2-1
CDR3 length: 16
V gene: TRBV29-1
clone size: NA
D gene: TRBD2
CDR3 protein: CSVEDPPSGSYNEQFF
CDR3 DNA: TGCAGCGTTGAAGATCCCCCTAGCGGGAGCTACAATGAGCAGTTCTTC